This TCR beta chain was captured in a study of identical twins. Whole-study findings and limits: With monozygotic twins, out-of-frame TCR alpha sharing exceeded what models estimated.

This clonotype was counted between two and nine times. As yet, its antigen is unknown. The CDR3 covers 14 residues. V lost 5 bases to trimming and J lost 7 bases; unmatched junction nucleotides: 10. The germline gives CDR1 DFQATT, CDR2 SNEGSKA (reference sequence). TCRdb analysed the 5' RACE reads with MiXCR anew, one entry per CDR3 protein. The table records 500,000 to 550,000 distinct CDR3 sequences, about 20% of them present only once. The sample was also linked to a second study, of T cells expressing NK-cell markers. Per that paper: CD3+CD56+NKG2C+, CD3+CD56+NKG2C- and CD3+CD56-NKG2C+ T cells, once sorted, supplied the TCR beta repertoires. Several experiments added an anti-gamma-delta TCR antibody to sort only alpha-beta TCR T cells. In a group of several donors, dominant NKG2C+ clonotypes represented roughly 1.0-7.5% of CD8+ T cells.

The chain recombines TRBV20-1 with TRBJ1-5, with 8 bases identical to TRBD1. The specimen sequenced was CD4+ T cells sorted from blood. The TCR was taken from a woman in her late teens or twenties in good health. CDR3 sequence: CSAGDRGPEQPQHF. For the CDR3, the DNA is TGCAGTGCTGGTGACAGGGGTCCAGAACAGCCCCAGCATTTT.